This T cell receptor (beta chain) was sequenced during a study of PD-1 blockade in classical Hodgkin lymphoma (dated by TCRdb to between 2020 and 2021). Turning to the overall study: Nivolumab dosing was 3 mg/kg intravenously every 2 weeks, continuing until either disease progression or unacceptable toxicity. A peripheral blood immune signature of response to PD-1 blockade in classical Hodgkin lymphoma was defined using TCR beta sequencing and CyTOF. Findings and caveats that apply to the study as a whole: By C4D1, a significant rise was seen in CD4+ TCR diversity but not in CD8+ TCR diversity (p=0.0027 vs p=0.16), and the rise was most apparent among complete responders (p=0.02). The study covered only a single clinical trial cohort, and the causes of the repertoire differences, possibly disease activity or prior therapy, were still not defined. Baseline TCR diversity was reported to be lower in newly diagnosed patients than in healthy donors and to be lower still in relapsed/refractory patients. Among trial patients, those achieving complete response had baseline diversity similar to that of newly diagnosed patients, while diversity was significantly lower in partial responders and progressors. Diversity was lower in patients who began nivolumab less than 1 year after ASCT, so these patients were left out of later analyses to avoid confounding by immune reconstitution.

The sample's time point label, decoded: cycle 2 day 1 (C2D1) of nivolumab. Relapse after autologous stem cell transplantation had occurred in all trial patients, and cohorts A, B and C were distinguished by prior brentuximab vedotin exposure. The trial cohort included around 56 patients with relapsed/refractory classical Hodgkin lymphoma, and each patient had a best overall response of complete response, partial response or progressive disease. Trial patients were treated with single-agent nivolumab in the multi-cohort phase II CheckMate 205 trial. An independent review committee assessed best overall response using the 2007 International Working Group response criteria. Trial PBMCs were obtained immediately prior to nivolumab initiation (C1D1) and on therapy at cycle 2 day 1 and cycle 4 day 1. Peripheral blood was collected in 8 mL Vacutainer Cell Preparation Tubes, from which PBMCs were isolated by centrifugation and then cryopreserved.

On this clone: Its antigen target is currently unknown. Base-call qualities are not available, and no considerably larger clone is one nucleotide away.

The Qiagen DNeasy kit was used to extract genomic DNA both from unsorted PBMCs and from the negatively selected CD4+ and CD8+ fractions. TCR beta CDR3 regions were subjected to amplification by immunoSEQ multiplex PCR with primers that anneal to V and J segments. A synthetic immune receptor repertoire was used to minimize amplification bias, and remaining bias was computationally removed after sequencing. In the original analysis: Custom Python scripts were used to quantify repertoire diversity as the Shannon entropy index. The unsorted, CD4+ and CD8+ repertoires were each analyzed separately, with the exception of combined analyses, where CD4+ and CD8+ sequences were merged in silico. Clonal expansion was defined as a frequency increase of at least 2-fold after treatment compared with C1D1, and clones undetected at baseline were assigned a pseudocount of 0.5. Clones with 0 or 1 copy at C1D1 were classified as singleton clones, and clones with 2 or more copies were classified as non-singleton clones. Clones expanded in unsorted samples were assigned a CD4+, CD8+ or unknown annotation through matching of protein sequences in sorted samples from the same patient. Diversity changes from C1D1 to C4D1 were tested in paired samples using Wilcoxon tests. The table comes from immuneACCESS by way of TCRdb, which keeps in-frame sequences with V and J called. Part of the clones is missing from these tables; in studies checked, under half for an unresolved V gene and the rest for unknown reasons. D and trimming come from the DNA, and the V and J calls and clone size come from that table. This sample lists 50,000 to 65,000 clones; around 90% were detected once. Of the sample, about 10% is held by the ten largest clones.

This material consisted of peripheral blood mononuclear cells (PBMCs), taken before the second cycle of nivolumab. This receptor was taken from a human donor with classical Hodgkin lymphoma.

The DNA sequence reads TGTGCCAGCAGCAGACAGGGCGAGCTTGGAAACACCATATATTTT. The translation is CASSRQGELGNTIYF. Rearrangement joined TRBV2 to TRBJ1-3, and TRBD1 matches 7 of the central bases. CDR1 SNHLY and CDR2 FYNNEI are derived from the germline V gene. The junction shows trimming of 6 bases on V and 3 bases on J, and the gene matches do not reach 8 bases of it. Including the terminal cysteine and phenylalanine, the CDR3 comprises 15 residues. Of all the DNA, just the CDR3 is kept, 45 bases in frame from base 1. Reference TRBV2 and TRBJ1-3 proteins supply the regions before and after the CDR3; the full variable domain is: EPEVTQTPSHQVTQMGQEVILRCVPISNHLYFYWYRQILGQKVEFLVSFYNNEISEKSEIFDDQFSVERPDGSNFTLKIRSTKLEDSAMYFCASSRQGELGNTIYFGEGSWLTVV.